This TCR beta chain originates from a study of T cells after yellow fever vaccination. Study observations and caveats: A faster peak, day 5 versus 15, was reached by the weaker secondary response.

They built TCR cDNA with 5'RACE template switching, a step that put in a universal primer site and UMIs. TCRdb re-derived calls from the 5' RACE reads in MiXCR, one entry per CDR3 protein. The sample carries nearly 300,000 distinct CDR3 sequences, 7.5% to 9% recorded once. As to this clonotype: Antigen specificity is unknown.

V lost 3 bases and J lost 2, with 22 bases in between. CDR3 length: 18 amino acids. Germline V gene sequence: CDR1 ENHRY, CDR2 SYGVKD. This receptor was identified in a man between 18 and 29 years old who received the YFV17D yellow fever vaccine. The J gene is TRBJ2-5, the V gene TRBV10-3, with D possibly being TRBD1 (5 bases). This material consisted of CD4+ T cells sorted from PBMCs, taken 5 days after the yellow fever booster vaccination. Written as DNA, the CDR3 is TGTGCCATCAGTGATGTGGAAACCCTACACAAGGGGCAAGAGACCCAGTACTTC. Translating it yields CAISDVETLHKGQETQYF.